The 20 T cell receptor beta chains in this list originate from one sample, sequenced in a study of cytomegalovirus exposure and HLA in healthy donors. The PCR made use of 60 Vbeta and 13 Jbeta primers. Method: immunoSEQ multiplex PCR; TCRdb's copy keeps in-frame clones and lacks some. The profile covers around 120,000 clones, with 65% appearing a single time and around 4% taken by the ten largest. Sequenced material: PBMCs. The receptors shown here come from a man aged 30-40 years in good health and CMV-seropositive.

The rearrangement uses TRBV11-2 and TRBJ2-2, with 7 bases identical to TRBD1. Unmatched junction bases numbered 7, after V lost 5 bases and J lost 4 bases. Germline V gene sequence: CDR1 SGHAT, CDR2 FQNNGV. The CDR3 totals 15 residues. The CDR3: CASSRADRFTGELFF. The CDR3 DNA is TGTGCCAGCAGCAGAGCGGACAGGTTCACCGGGGAGCTGTTTTTT.

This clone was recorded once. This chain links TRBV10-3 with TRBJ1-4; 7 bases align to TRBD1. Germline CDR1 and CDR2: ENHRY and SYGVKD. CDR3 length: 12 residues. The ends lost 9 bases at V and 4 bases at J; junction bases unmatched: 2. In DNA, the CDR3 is TGTGCCATAGGGACAGATAATGAAAAACTGTTTTTT. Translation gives CAIGTDNEKLFF.

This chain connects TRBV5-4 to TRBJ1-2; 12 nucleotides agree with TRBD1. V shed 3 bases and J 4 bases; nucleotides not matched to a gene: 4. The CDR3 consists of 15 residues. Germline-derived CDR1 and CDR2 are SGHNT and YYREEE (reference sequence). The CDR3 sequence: CASSSGTGGFYGYTF. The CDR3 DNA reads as TGTGCCAGCAGCTCCGGGACAGGGGGCTTCTATGGCTACACCTTC.

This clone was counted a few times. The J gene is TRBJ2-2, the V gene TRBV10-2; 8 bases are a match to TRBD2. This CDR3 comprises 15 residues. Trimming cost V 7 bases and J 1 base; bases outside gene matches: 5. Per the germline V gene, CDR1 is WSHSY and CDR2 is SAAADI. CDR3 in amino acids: CASKAGAMNTGELFF. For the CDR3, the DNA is TGCGCCAGCAAAGCGGGGGCTATGAACACCGGGGAGCTGTTTTTT.

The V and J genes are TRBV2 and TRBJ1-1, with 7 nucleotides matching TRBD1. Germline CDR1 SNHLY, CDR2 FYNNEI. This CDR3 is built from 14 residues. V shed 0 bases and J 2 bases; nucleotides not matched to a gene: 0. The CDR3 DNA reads TGTGCCAGCAGTGAAGCAGGGGGCAACACTGAAGCTTTCTTT. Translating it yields CASSEAGGNTEAFF.

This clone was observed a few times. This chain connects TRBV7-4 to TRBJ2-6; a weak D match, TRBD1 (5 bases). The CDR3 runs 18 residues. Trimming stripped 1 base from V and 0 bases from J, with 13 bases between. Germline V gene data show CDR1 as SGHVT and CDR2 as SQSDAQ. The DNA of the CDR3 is TGTGCCAGCAGCTTAGTGGCACAGGCCTCCTCTGGGGCCAACGTCCTGACTTTC. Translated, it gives CASSLVAQASSGANVLTF.

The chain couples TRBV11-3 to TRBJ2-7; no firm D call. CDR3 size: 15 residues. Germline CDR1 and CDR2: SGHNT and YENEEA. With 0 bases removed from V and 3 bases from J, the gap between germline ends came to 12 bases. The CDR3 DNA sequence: TGTGCCAGCAGCTTAGACGCGACTGGCTGCTACGAGCAGTACTTC. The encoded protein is CASSLDATGCYEQYF.

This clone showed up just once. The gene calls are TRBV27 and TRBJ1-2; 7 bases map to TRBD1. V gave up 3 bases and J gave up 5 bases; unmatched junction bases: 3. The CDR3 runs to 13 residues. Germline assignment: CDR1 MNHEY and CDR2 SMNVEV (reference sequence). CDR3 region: CASSFGTAYGYTF. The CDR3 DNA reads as TGTGCCAGCAGTTTCGGGACAGCTTATGGCTACACCTTC.

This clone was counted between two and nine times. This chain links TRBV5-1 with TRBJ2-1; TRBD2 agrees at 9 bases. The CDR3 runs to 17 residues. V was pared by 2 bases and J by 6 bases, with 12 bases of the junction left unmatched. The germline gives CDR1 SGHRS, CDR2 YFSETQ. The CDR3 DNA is TGCGCCAGCAGCTTACCCCGGGGAAGCGGGGGGTCCAATGAGCAGTTCTTC. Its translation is CASSLPRGSGGSNEQFF.

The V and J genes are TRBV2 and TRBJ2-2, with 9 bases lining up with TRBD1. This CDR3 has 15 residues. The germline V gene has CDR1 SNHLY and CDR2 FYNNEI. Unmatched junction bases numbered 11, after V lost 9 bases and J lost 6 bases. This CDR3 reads CARRDINRGPGELFF. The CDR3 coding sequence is TGTGCCAGGAGAGATATTAACAGGGGGCCCGGGGAGCTGTTTTTT.

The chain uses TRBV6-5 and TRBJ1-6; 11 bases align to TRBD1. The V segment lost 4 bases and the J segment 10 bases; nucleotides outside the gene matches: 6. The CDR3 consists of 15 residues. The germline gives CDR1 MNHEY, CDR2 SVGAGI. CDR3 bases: TGTGCCAGCAGTTTAGGGGGACAGGGGGGATCACCCCTCCACTTT. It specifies CASSLGGQGGSPLHF.

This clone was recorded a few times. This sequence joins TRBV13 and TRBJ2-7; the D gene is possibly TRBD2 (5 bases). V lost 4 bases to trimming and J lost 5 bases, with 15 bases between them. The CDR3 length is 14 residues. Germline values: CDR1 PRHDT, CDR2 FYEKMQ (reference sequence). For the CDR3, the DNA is TGTGCCAGCAGCTCCCGGGATCAGGTGGACGAGCAGTACTTC. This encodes CASSSRDQVDEQYF.

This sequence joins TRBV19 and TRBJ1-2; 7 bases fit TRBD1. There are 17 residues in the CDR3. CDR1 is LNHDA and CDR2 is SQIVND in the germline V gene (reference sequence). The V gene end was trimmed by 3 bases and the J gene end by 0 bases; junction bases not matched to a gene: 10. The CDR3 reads CASSILGDSQANYGYTF. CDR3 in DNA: TGTGCCAGTAGTATCCTGGGGGACAGTCAAGCTAACTATGGCTACACCTTC.

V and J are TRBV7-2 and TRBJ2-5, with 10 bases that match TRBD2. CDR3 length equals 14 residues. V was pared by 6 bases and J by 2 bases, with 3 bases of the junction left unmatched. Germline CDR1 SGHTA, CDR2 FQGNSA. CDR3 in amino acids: CASSWTSGQETQYF. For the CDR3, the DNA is TGTGCCAGCAGTTGGACTAGCGGTCAAGAGACCCAGTACTTC.

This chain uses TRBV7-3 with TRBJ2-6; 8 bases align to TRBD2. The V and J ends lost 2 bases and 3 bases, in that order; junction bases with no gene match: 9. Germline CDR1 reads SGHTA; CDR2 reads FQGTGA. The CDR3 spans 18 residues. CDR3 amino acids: CASSLAGGPLGGANVLTF. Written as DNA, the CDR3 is TGTGCCAGCAGCTTAGCGGGGGGCCCCCTAGGTGGGGCCAACGTCCTGACTTTC. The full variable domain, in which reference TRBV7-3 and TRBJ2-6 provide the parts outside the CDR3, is GAGVSQTPSNKVTEKGKYVELRCDPISGHTALYWYRQSLGQGPEFLIYFQGTGAADDSGLPNDRFFAVRPEGSVSTLKIQRTERGDSAVYLCASSLAGGPLGGANVLTFGAGSRLTVL.

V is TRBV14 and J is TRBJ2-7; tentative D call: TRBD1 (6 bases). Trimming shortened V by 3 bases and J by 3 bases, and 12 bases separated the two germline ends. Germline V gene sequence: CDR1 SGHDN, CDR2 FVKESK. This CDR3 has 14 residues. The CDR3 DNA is TGTGCCAGCAGCCAGGACGGGACATTCTACGAGCAGTACTTC. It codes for CASSQDGTFYEQYF.

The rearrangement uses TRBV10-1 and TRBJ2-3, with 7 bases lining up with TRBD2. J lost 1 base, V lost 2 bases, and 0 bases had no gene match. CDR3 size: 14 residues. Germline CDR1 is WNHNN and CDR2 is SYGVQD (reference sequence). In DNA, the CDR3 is TGCGCCAGCAGTGAGGCGGGGGGCACAGATACGCAGTATTTT. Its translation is CASSEAGGTDTQYF.

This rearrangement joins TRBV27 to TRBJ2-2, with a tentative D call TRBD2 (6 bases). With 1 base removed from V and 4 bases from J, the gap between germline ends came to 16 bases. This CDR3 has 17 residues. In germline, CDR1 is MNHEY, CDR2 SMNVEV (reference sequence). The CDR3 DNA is TGTGCCAGCAGTTTATGGGACTCCCTGGGGAGCACCGGGGAGCTGTTTTTT. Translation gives CASSLWDSLGSTGELFF.

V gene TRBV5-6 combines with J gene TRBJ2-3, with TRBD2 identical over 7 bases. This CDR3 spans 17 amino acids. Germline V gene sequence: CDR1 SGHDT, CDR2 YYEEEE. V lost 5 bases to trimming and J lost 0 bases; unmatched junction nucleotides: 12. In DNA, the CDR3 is TGTGCCAGCAGGAAGCTGGGGGGGGAGGCTAGCACAGATACGCAGTATTTT. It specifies CASRKLGGEASTDTQYF.

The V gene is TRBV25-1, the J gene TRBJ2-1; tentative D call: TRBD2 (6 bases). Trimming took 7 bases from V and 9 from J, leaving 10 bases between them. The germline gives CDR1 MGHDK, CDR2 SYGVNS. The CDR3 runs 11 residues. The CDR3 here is CASTISGEQFF. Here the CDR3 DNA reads TGTGCCAGCACCATTAGCGGTGAGCAGTTCTTC.